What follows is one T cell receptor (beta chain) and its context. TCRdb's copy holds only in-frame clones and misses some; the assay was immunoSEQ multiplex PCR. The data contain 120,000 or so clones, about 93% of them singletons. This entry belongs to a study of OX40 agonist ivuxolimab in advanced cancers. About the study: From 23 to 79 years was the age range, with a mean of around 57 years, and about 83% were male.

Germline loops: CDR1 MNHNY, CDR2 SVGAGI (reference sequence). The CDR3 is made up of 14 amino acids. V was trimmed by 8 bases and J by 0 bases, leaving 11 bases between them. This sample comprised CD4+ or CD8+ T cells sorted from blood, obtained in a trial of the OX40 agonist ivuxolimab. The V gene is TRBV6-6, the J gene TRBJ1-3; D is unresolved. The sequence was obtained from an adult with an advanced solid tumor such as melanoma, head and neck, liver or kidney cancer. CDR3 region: CASRTDGSGNTIYF. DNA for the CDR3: TGTGCCAGCCGAACTGACGGCTCTGGAAACACCATATATTTT.